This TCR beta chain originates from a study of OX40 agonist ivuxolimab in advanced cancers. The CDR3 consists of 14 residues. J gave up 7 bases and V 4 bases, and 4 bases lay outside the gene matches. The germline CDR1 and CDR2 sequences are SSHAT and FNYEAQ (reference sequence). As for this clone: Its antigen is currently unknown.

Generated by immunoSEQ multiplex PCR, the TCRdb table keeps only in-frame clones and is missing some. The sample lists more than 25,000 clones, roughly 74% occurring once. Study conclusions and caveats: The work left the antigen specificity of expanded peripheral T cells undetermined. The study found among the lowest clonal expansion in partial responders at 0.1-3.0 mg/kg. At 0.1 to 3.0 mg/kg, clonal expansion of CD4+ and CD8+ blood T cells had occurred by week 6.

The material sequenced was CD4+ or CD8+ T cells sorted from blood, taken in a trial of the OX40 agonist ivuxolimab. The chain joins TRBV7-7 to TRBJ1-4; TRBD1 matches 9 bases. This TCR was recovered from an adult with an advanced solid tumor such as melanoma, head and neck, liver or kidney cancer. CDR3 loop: CASSSGQGSEKLFF. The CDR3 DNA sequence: TGTGCCAGCAGCTCGGGACAGGGAAGTGAAAAACTGTTTTTT. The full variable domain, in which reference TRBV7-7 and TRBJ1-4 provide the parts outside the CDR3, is GAGVSQSPRYKVTKRGQDVTLRCDPISSHATLYWYQQALGQGPEFLTYFNYEAQPDKSGLPSDRFSAERPEGSISTLTIQRTEQRDSAMYRCASSSGQGSEKLFFGSGTQLSVL.